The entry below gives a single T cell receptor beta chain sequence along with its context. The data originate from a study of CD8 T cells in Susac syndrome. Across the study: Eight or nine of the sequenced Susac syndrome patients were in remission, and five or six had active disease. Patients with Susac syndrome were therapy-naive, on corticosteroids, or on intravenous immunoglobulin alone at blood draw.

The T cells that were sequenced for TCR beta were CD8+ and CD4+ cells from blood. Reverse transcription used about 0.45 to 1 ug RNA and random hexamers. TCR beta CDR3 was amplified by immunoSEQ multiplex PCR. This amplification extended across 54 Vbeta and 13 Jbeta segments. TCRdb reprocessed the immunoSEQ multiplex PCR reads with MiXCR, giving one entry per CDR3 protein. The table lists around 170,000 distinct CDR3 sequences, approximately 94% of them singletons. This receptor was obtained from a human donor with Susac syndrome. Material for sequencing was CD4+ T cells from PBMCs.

The CDR3 loop reads CAWSVRWQGGETQYF. The DNA of the CDR3 is TGTGCCTGGAGTGTACGGTGGCAGGGGGGCGAGACCCAGTACTTC. The V and J genes are TRBV30 and TRBJ2-5, with D perhaps TRBD1 (7 bases). The CDR3 spans 15 residues. Germline lookup yields CDR1 GTSNPN and CDR2 SVGIG (reference sequence). The V end was cut by 0 bases, the J end by 5 bases, with 16 bases between. Using reference TRBV30 and TRBJ2-5 for the parts outside the CDR3, the full variable domain is SQTIHQWPATLVQPVGSPLSLECTVEGTSNPNLYWYRQAAGRGLQLLFYSVGIGQISSEVPQNLSASRPQDRQFILSSKKLLLSDSGFYLCAWSVRWQGGETQYFGPGTRLLVL.